These T cell receptor beta chains were read from a single sample in a study of Graves' ophthalmopathy and Graves' hyperthyroidism. TCRdb itself ran the multiplex PCR reads through MiXCR, one entry per CDR3 protein. In the table there are about 1.1 million distinct CDR3 sequences, about two fifths of which are singletons. The source material was peripheral blood or thyroid tissue (not recorded which). The receptors come from an adult man with Graves' hyperthyroidism. The CDR3 runs from the conserved cysteine through the conserved F or W. The D gene is left open where the match is weak. Clone size is shown for a subset of rows, as once, few, many or a class of expanded clone.

abundance	v_gene	d_gene	j_gene	CDR3aa	CDR3nt
few	TRBV27	NA	TRBJ1-5	CASREGDNQPQHF	TGTGCCAGCAGAGAAGGGGACAATCAGCCCCAGCATTTT
many	TRBV6-7	NA	TRBJ2-5	CASSVTTAESGPQETQYF	TGTGCCAGCAGCGTTACAACGGCGGAATCGGGGCCACAAGAGACCCAGTACTTC
few	TRBV6-1	NA	TRBJ1-2	CASSMRDRRNYGYTF	TGTGCCAGCAGTATGCGAGACAGGAGGAACTATGGCTACACCTTC
few	TRBV7-2	NA	TRBJ2-5	CASSQLGATRQTQYF	TGTGCCAGCAGCCAGTTAGGCGCGACTAGGCAGACCCAGTACTTC
many	TRBV2	NA	TRBJ1-5	CASSSRGASLSNQPQHF	TGTGCCAGCAGTAGCCGGGGGGCCTCTTTAAGCAATCAGCCCCAGCATTTT
few	TRBV20-1	NA	TRBJ2-7	CSARDQHKGHYEQYF	TGCAGTGCTAGAGATCAGCATAAGGGGCACTACGAGCAGTACTTC
NA	TRBV5-1	NA	TRBJ2-5	CASRDGGTETQYF	TGCGCCAGCAGAGATGGGGGCACAGAGACCCAGTACTTC
NA	TRBV7-6	TRBD1	TRBJ2-2	CASSLSGPGTGNTGELFF	TGTGCCAGCAGCTTAAGCGGCCCCGGGACAGGGAACACCGGGGAGCTGTTTTTT
NA	TRBV4-3	NA	TRBJ2-5	CASSQGWGPQETQYF	TGCGCCAGCAGCCAAGGTTGGGGGCCGCAAGAGACCCAGTACTTC
NA	TRBV6-5	NA	TRBJ1-1	CASSHLDNTEAFF	TGTGCCAGCAGTCATCTCGATAACACTGAAGCTTTCTTT
NA	TRBV15	NA	TRBJ1-1	CATSSRLTVDTEAFF	TGTGCCACCAGCAGCCGCTTAACAGTCGACACTGAAGCTTTCTTT
many	TRBV15	NA	TRBJ1-5	CATSGGTPDQPQHF	TGTGCCACCAGCGGCGGGACTCCTGATCAGCCCCAGCATTTT
NA	TRBV9	NA	TRBJ2-5	CASSRPVSSRETQYF	TGTGCCAGCAGTCGTCCGGTGTCGAGCAGGGAGACCCAGTACTTC
NA	TRBV20-1	NA	TRBJ2-7	CSARSSKGDYEHHF	TGCAGTGCTAGGTCGTCGAAGGGGGACTACGAGCACCACTTC
many	TRBV19	NA	TRBJ2-7	CASSIGLNYEQYF	TGTGCCAGTAGTATAGGACTGAACTACGAGCAGTACTTC